Shown below are 15 T cell receptor beta chains from a single sample sequenced in a study of vaccination effects on CD4 cells after COVID-19 (dated by TCRdb to 2021 to 2024). The receptor library was made with the immunoSEQ multiplex PCR assay. Not all clones reach the TCRdb copy of this immuneACCESS table, which keeps in-frame sequences only. Checked studies attribute under half of the gap to unresolved V genes and leave the rest unexplained. The sample table contains 35,000 to 45,000 clones; only one count was recorded for roughly four fifths of them. In total, the top ten clones hold 10% to 11% of the sample. To identify antigen-specific CD4+ T cell clonotypes by their expansion, the ViraFEST assay first stimulated PBMC with viral peptide pools and then applied TCR sequencing. After about 10 days of culture, CD4+ T cells were isolated with the EasySep CD4+ T cell isolation kit. Healthy vaccine recipients had no prior SARS-CoV-2 infection, confirmed by negative nucleocapsid antibodies before and after vaccination.

These receptors' antigens are unknown. Source: CD4+ T cells from PBMCs cultured with SARS-CoV-2 spike peptides, taken before COVID-19 vaccination. The sample's cell subset or site label, in plain terms: SARS-CoV-2 spike overlapping peptide pool stimulation. These receptors were obtained from a human donor who received a COVID-19 vaccine.

The genes are TRBV5-1 and TRBJ2-3; 7 bases line up with TRBD1. The V gene end was trimmed by 5 bases and the J gene end by 1 base; junction bases not matched to a gene: 1. The germline V gene encodes CDR1 SGHRS and CDR2 YFSETQ. CDR3 length: 13 residues. This CDR3 reads CASSTGGTDTQYF. In DNA, the CDR3 is TGCGCCAGCAGTACAGGGGGCACAGATACGCAGTATTTT. Complete variable domain (other parts from reference TRBV5-1 and TRBJ2-3): KAGVTQTPRYLIKTRGQQVTLSCSPISGHRSVSWYQQTPGQGLQFLFEYFSETQRNKGNFPGRFSGRQFSNSRSEMNVSTLELGDSALYLCASSTGGTDTQYFGPGTRLTVL.

The chain is built from TRBV4-1 and TRBJ2-1; D call uncertain. From germline, CDR1 is MGHRA and CDR2 YSYEKL. The CDR3 sequence is 13 residues long. V shed 1 base and J shed 8 bases, with 9 bases lying between them. CDR3 DNA sequence: TGCGCCAGCAGCCAAGGAGTGAAGTATGAGCAGTTCTTC. Translation gives CASSQGVKYEQFF.

By its share, this clone is medium-sized (0.01 to 0.1%). The chain employs TRBV5-1 and TRBJ1-2, with D possibly matching TRBD1 (5 bases). Germline lookup yields CDR1 SGHRS and CDR2 YFSETQ. The CDR3 extends over 15 amino acids. Trimming left V 0 bases short and J 0 bases short, with 9 bases between. The CDR3 region is CASSLAGNSNYGYTF. CDR3 DNA: TGCGCCAGCAGCTTGGCAGGGAACTCTAACTATGGCTACACCTTC.

As DNA, the CDR3 is TGTGCCAGCAGCTTAATGGGACAGGGAGGGGAGACCCAGTACTTC. Protein product: CASSLMGQGGETQYF. The chain joins TRBV7-9 to TRBJ2-5, with 9 bases fitting TRBD1. CDR3 size: 15 residues. The V gene's germline CDR1 is SEHNR and CDR2 FQNEAQ (reference sequence). After removal of 2 bases from V and 5 bases from J, the junction contained 6 bases not matched to a gene.

The chain is built from TRBV9 and TRBJ2-2, with 9 bases that match TRBD2. V gave up 1 base and J gave up 4 bases; unmatched junction bases: 11. Looked up from germline, CDR1 is SGDLS and CDR2 is YYNGEE. This CDR3 contains 18 residues. This chain's CDR3 is CASSVTPGGGGRTGELFF. CDR3 DNA sequence: TGTGCCAGCAGCGTAACCCCCGGCGGGGGGGGCCGCACCGGGGAGCTGTTTTTT.

The chain has TRBV28 and TRBJ1-2; no clear D gene. V gave up 3 bases and J gave up 8 bases, with 13 bases separating them. The CDR3 length is 13 residues. Germline loops: CDR1 MDHEN, CDR2 SYDVKM. This CDR3 is CASSLRQQGGYTF. In DNA form, the CDR3 reads TGTGCCAGCAGTTTGCGGCAGCAAGGAGGCTACACCTTC.

CDR3 residues: CASADPLDTQYF. In DNA, the CDR3 is TGTGCCAGCGCCGACCCTCTAGATACGCAGTATTTT. The chain employs TRBV2 and TRBJ2-3; D call uncertain. This CDR3 has 12 amino acids. CDR1 is SNHLY, CDR2 FYNNEI, per germline. Between the trimmed V and J ends, which lost 8 bases and 5 bases, there was a span of 11 bases.

The rearrangement uses TRBV7-2 and TRBJ2-3, with unresolved D. CDR3 size: 14 residues. Germline V CDR1 and CDR2: SGHTA, FQGNSA. Deletions cut 3 bases from V and 5 bases from J, with 12 bases between. The CDR3 is CASSFSLRRDTQYF. DNA of the CDR3: TGTGCCAGCAGCTTCTCGCTCAGACGAGATACGCAGTATTTT.

In its sample, this clone was seen a few times. The V and J genes are TRBV6-4 and TRBJ1-2, with a possible D match to TRBD1 (6 bases). The CDR3 has 16 amino acids. V was trimmed by 6 bases and J by 4 bases, leaving 21 bases between them. CDR1 is MRHNA and CDR2 is SNTAGT in the germline V gene. The DNA for the CDR3 is TGTGCCAGCAGGCGATCAACAGGGTCCCCCTTCTATGGCTACACCTTC. This gives the protein CASRRSTGSPFYGYTF.

The chain has TRBV7-9 and TRBJ2-5; 8 bases line up with TRBD1. The CDR3 is made up of 16 amino acids. Germline-derived CDR1 and CDR2 are SEHNR and FQNEAQ (reference sequence). Losses at the gene ends were 5 bases for V and 3 bases for J; bases not matched to a gene: 11. The DNA of the CDR3 is TGTGCCAGCAGCCCCCCCGGGACAGGATGGAAAGAGACCCAGTACTTC. Translating it yields CASSPPGTGWKETQYF.

The chain carries TRBV5-1 and TRBJ2-1, with a weak D call TRBD1 (6 bases). Germline CDR1 and CDR2: SGHRS and YFSETQ. This CDR3 is built from 16 residues. Deletions cut 1 base from V and 0 bases from J, with 11 bases between. CDR3 residues: CASSLQGSSSYNEQFF. CDR3 coding DNA: TGCGCCAGCAGCTTGCAGGGGTCTAGCTCCTACAATGAGCAGTTCTTC.

The chain recombines TRBV5-1 with TRBJ1-3; D perhaps matches TRBD1 (5 bases). The germline CDR1 and CDR2 sequences are SGHRS and YFSETQ. V was clipped by 0 bases and J by 7 bases, with 17 bases between them. The CDR3 sequence is 16 residues long. The DNA of the CDR3 is TGCGCCAGCAGCTTGGTCACCGGGGCCCTCGAGAACACCATATATTTT. Its protein is CASSLVTGALENTIYF. Together with reference TRBV5-1 and TRBJ1-3, the CDR3 gives the full variable domain: KAGVTQTPRYLIKTRGQQVTLSCSPISGHRSVSWYQQTPGQGLQFLFEYFSETQRNKGNFPGRFSGRQFSNSRSEMNVSTLELGDSALYLCASSLVTGALENTIYFGEGSWLTVV.

This clone turned up a few times. This chain joins TRBV19 and TRBJ1-5; 7 nucleotides line up with TRBD1. With 7 bases clipped from V and 1 base from J, the junction kept 13 bases outside the gene matches. Germline CDR1 is LNHDA and CDR2 is SQIVND (reference sequence). The CDR3 runs to 17 residues. This chain's CDR3 is CASTRDSIITSNQPQHF. Here the CDR3 DNA reads TGTGCCAGTACCCGGGACAGTATTATCACAAGCAATCAGCCCCAGCATTTT.

This clone is a singleton in its sample. This chain links TRBV5-1 with TRBJ1-6, with unresolved D. This CDR3 contains 16 residues. V lost 2 bases to trimming and J lost 0 bases, with 9 bases between them. CDR1 and CDR2 (germline): SGHRS, YFSETQ. This chain's CDR3 is CASSFQTLSYNSPLHF. DNA of the CDR3: TGCGCCAGCAGCTTCCAGACTCTCTCCTATAATTCACCCCTCCACTTT.

The rearrangement joins TRBV30 to TRBJ1-1; TRBD1 matches 7 bases. The V segment lost 3 bases and the J segment 1 base; nucleotides outside the gene matches: 5. Germline CDR1 and CDR2: GTSNPN and SVGIG (reference sequence). The CDR3 is 14 residues long. The CDR3 nucleotides read TGTGCCTGGAGAAAACAGGGGACGAACACTGAAGCTTTCTTT. This gives the protein CAWRKQGTNTEAFF.